The 20 T cell receptor beta chains listed next were all sequenced from one sample in a study of T cell responses to AZD1222 COVID-19 vaccine. Libraries were prepared by immunoSEQ multiplex PCR; TCRdb keeps only in-frame clonotypes and omits some of them. Of around 140,000 clones in the sample, around 89% were seen once. This sample comprised peripheral blood, obtained on day 0 of AZD1222 vaccination. These receptors all stem from an adult in good health.

V usage is TRBV7-9 and J usage is TRBJ2-4; D may be TRBD1 (6 bases). The germline V gene encodes CDR1 SEHNR and CDR2 FQNEAQ (reference sequence). The CDR3 covers 14 residues. The V end was cut by 3 bases, the J end by 7 bases, with 13 bases between. The CDR3 is CASSLSTGWNIQYF. CDR3 sequence (DNA): TGTGCCAGCAGCTTGAGTACAGGGTGGAACATTCAGTACTTC.

V and J are TRBV4-1 and TRBJ1-6; unclear D gene. The CDR3 contains 17 residues. V was clipped by 0 bases and J by 9 bases, with 18 bases between them. Per germline, CDR1 MGHRA and CDR2 YSYEKL. Here the CDR3 reads CASSQDKGPRSGSPLHF. Here the CDR3 DNA reads TGCGCCAGCAGCCAAGATAAAGGCCCCCGGTCGGGTTCACCCCTCCACTTT.

A few counts support this clone. The chain carries TRBV30 and TRBJ1-5; D call uncertain. The CDR3 runs to 13 residues. With 1 base removed from V and 3 bases from J, the gap between germline ends came to 7 bases. Germline loops: CDR1 GTSNPN, CDR2 SVGIG (reference sequence). CDR3 residues: CAWSADYNQPQHF. CDR3 DNA: TGTGCCTGGAGTGCAGACTACAATCAGCCCCAGCATTTT.

The rearrangement uses TRBV18 and TRBJ1-4; D is ambiguous. The V and J ends lost 4 bases and 6 bases respectively, with 9 bases between them. The CDR3 is 13 residues long. From germline, CDR1 is KGHSH and CDR2 LQKENI. CDR3 DNA sequence: TGTGCCAGCTCACGAGGACTCGATGAAAAACTGTTTTTT. Protein product: CASSRGLDEKLFF.

This clone came up once. The CDR3: CASSQMDKSYEQYF. The CDR3 coding sequence is TGCGCCAGCAGCCAAATGGACAAGAGTTACGAGCAGTACTTC. The chain joins TRBV4-1 to TRBJ2-7, with D perhaps TRBD1 (5 bases). V was trimmed by 2 bases and J by 4 bases, leaving 12 bases between them. From germline, CDR1 is MGHRA and CDR2 YSYEKL. The CDR3 contains 14 residues.

This chain connects TRBV20-1 to TRBJ1-6; a weak D match, TRBD1 (6 bases). Germline V gene sequence: CDR1 DFQATT, CDR2 SNEGSKA (reference sequence). Trimming took 3 bases from V and 8 from J, leaving 17 bases between them. This CDR3 contains 15 residues. CDR3 in amino acids: CSASSRTAGHSPLHF. DNA of the CDR3: TGCAGTGCTAGTTCTAGGACAGCGGGGCATTCACCCCTCCACTTT.

The chain couples TRBV7-2 to TRBJ1-3, with D hard to call. The CDR3 loop spans 11 amino acids. The V gene lost 3 bases and the J gene lost 7 bases, with 4 bases spanning the gap. Germline V gene lookup returns CDR1 SGHTA and CDR2 FQGNSA. This chain's CDR3 is CASSLRNTIYF. The CDR3 DNA is TGTGCCAGCAGCTTGAGGAACACCATATATTTT.

The chain is built from TRBV5-4 and TRBJ1-1; D remains ambiguous. Trimming stripped 4 bases from V and 4 bases from J, with 14 bases between. Germline V lookup: CDR1 SGHNT, CDR2 YYREEE (reference sequence). The CDR3 is 14 amino acids. The CDR3 DNA is TGTGCCAGCAGCGGCGGGCACCAACCCACTGAAGCTTTCTTT. Translation gives CASSGGHQPTEAFF. The variable domain in full, completed from reference TRBV5-4 and TRBJ1-1, reads ETGVTQSPTHLIKTRGQQVTLRCSSQSGHNTVSWYQQALGQGPQFIFQYYREEENGRGNFPPRFSGLQFPNYSSELNVNALELDDSALYLCASSGGHQPTEAFFGQGTRLTVV.

This clone was counted once. CDR3 in amino acids: CASSLRGTEQFF. CDR3 bases: TGTGCCAGCAGCTTAAGGGGAACTGAGCAGTTCTTC. The genes are TRBV7-9 and TRBJ2-1; maybe TRBD1 (5 bases). This CDR3 has 12 amino acids. Trimming took 2 bases from V and 9 from J, leaving 8 bases between them. Germline values: CDR1 SEHNR, CDR2 FQNEAQ (reference sequence). The full variable domain, completed using reference TRBV7-9 and TRBJ2-1, is DTGVSQNPRHKITKRGQNVTFRCDPISEHNRLYWYRQTLGQGPEFLTYFQNEAQLEKSRLLSDRFSAERPKGSFSTLEIQRTEQGDSAMYLCASSLRGTEQFFGPGTRLTVL.

This chain uses TRBV30 with TRBJ1-1; D not resolved. V was cut by 0 bases and J by 4 bases, with 12 bases left in between. This CDR3 region has 14 residues. Per germline, CDR1 GTSNPN and CDR2 SVGIG (reference sequence). CDR3 bases: TGTGCCTGGAGTGTACAACCCAGCGGCACTGAAGCTTTCTTT. Protein sequence: CAWSVQPSGTEAFF.

The chain couples TRBV5-1 to TRBJ2-3, with TRBD2 matching 8 bases. Germline CDR1 and CDR2: SGHRS and YFSETQ. Unmatched junction bases numbered 11, after V lost 4 bases and J lost 7 bases. The CDR3 is 15 residues long. The CDR3 DNA reads as TGCGCCAGCAGCGTCCTCGGGGCGGGAGGTTATACGCAGTATTTT. This translates into CASSVLGAGGYTQYF. Complete variable domain (other parts from reference TRBV5-1 and TRBJ2-3): KAGVTQTPRYLIKTRGQQVTLSCSPISGHRSVSWYQQTPGQGLQFLFEYFSETQRNKGNFPGRFSGRQFSNSRSEMNVSTLELGDSALYLCASSVLGAGGYTQYFGPGTRLTVL.

V is TRBV5-1 and J is TRBJ1-4; D gene unclear. This CDR3 is built from 12 residues. V shed 0 bases and J shed 11 bases, with 8 bases lying between them. Germline loops: CDR1 SGHRS, CDR2 YFSETQ. CDR3 sequence (DNA): TGCGCCAGCAGCTTGGAAAGGAGGAAACTGTTTTTT. Encoded protein: CASSLERRKLFF.

The rearrangement uses TRBV7-9 and TRBJ1-6; D remains unclear. Germline values: CDR1 SEHNR, CDR2 FQNEAQ (reference sequence). Trimming left V 5 bases short and J 5 bases short, with 4 bases between. The CDR3 is 12 residues long. The chain's CDR3 is CASSLNNSPLHF. The CDR3 DNA is TGTGCCAGCAGCCTCAATAATTCACCCCTCCACTTT.

The chain couples TRBV19 to TRBJ2-5; TRBD1 aligns across 9 bases. This CDR3 region has 14 residues. Germline CDR1 reads LNHDA; CDR2 reads SQIVND (reference sequence). J gave up 5 bases and V 4 bases, and 5 bases lay outside the gene matches. The CDR3 loop reads CASSRTGARETQYF. The CDR3 nucleotides read TGTGCCAGTAGTAGGACAGGGGCCCGGGAGACCCAGTACTTC. The full variable domain, in which reference TRBV19 and TRBJ2-5 provide the parts outside the CDR3, is DGGITQSPKYLFRKEGQNVTLSCEQNLNHDAMYWYRQDPGQGLRLIYYSQIVNDFQKGDIAEGYSVSREKKESFPLTVTSAQKNPTAFYLCASSRTGARETQYFGPGTRLLVL.

This chain connects TRBV6-4 to TRBJ1-2; D remains unclear. V lost 2 bases to trimming and J lost 4 bases, with 11 bases between them. This CDR3 is 14 amino acids long. Germline V gene sequence: CDR1 MRHNA, CDR2 SNTAGT. The CDR3 DNA follows: TGTGCCAGCAGTGACGGAAACAGCCCCTATGGCTACACCTTC. This encodes CASSDGNSPYGYTF.

The rearrangement links TRBV7-9 to TRBJ1-5; D is uncertain. Germline loops: CDR1 SEHNR, CDR2 FQNEAQ (reference sequence). The V end was cut by 1 base, the J end by 1 base, with 5 bases between. CDR3 length: 14 amino acids. The CDR3: CASSLEGSNQPQHF. DNA of the CDR3: TGTGCCAGCAGCTTAGAAGGGAGCAATCAGCCCCAGCATTTT.

V usage is TRBV6-5 and J usage is TRBJ2-7; TRBD1 might be the D (6 bases). The V gene's germline CDR1 is MNHEY and CDR2 SVGAGI. V was trimmed by 2 bases and J by 6 bases, leaving 14 bases between them. The CDR3 runs 14 residues. CDR3 loop: CASSYAGAGSEQYF. CDR3 DNA sequence: TGTGCCAGCAGTTACGCAGGGGCAGGCAGCGAGCAGTACTTC.

V usage is TRBV27 and J usage is TRBJ2-3; D might be TRBD1 (7 bases). Trimming took off 6 bases at V and 6 bases at J, with 22 bases between the two ends. CDR3 length equals 16 residues. Germline V lookup: CDR1 MNHEY, CDR2 SMNVEV (reference sequence). The DNA for the CDR3 is TGTGCCAGCAGGTTCGCCGGCAGGGGGACTTCGGATACGCAGTATTTT. As protein: CASRFAGRGTSDTQYF.

V and J are TRBV7-2 and TRBJ1-2; 7 positions agree with TRBD1. This CDR3 spans 14 amino acids. The J segment lost 7 bases and the V segment lost 6 bases, leaving 11 bases of the junction unmatched. Germline-derived CDR1 and CDR2 are SGHTA and FQGNSA. CDR3 sequence (DNA): TGTGCCAGCAGTCCCGGATTCTCAGGGGGTGGCTACACCTTC. This codes for CASSPGFSGGGYTF.

The V call is TRBV6-6, the J call TRBJ2-7, with a weak D call TRBD2 (6 bases). This CDR3 region has 15 residues. Germline CDR1 is MNHNY and CDR2 is SVGAGI (reference sequence). V dropped 0 bases and J dropped 5 bases, with 14 bases sitting between them. As DNA, the CDR3 is TGTGCCAGCAGTTACTCGGCTAGCGCAAGGAACGAGCAGTACTTC. Translation gives CASSYSASARNEQYF.